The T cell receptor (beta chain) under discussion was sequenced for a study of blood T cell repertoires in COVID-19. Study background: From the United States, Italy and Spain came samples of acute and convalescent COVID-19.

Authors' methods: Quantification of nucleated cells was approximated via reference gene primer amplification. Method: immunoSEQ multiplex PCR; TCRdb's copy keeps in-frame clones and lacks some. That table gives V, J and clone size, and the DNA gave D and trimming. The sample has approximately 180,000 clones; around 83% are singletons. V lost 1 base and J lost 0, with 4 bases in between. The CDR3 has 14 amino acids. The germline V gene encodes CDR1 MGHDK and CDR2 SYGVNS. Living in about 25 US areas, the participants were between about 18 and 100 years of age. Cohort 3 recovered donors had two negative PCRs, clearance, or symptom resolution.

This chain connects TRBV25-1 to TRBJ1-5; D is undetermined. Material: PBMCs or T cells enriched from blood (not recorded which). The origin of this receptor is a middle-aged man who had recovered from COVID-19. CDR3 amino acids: CASSESGSNQPQHF. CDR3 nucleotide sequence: TGTGCCAGCAGTGAATCCGGTAGCAATCAGCCCCAGCATTTT. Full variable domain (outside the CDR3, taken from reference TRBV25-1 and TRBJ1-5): EADIYQTPRYLVIGTGKKITLECSQTMGHDKMYWYQQDPGMELHLIHYSYGVNSTEKGDLSSESTVSRIRTEHFPLTLESARPSHTSQYLCASSESGSNQPQHFGDGTRLSIL.